A single sample is the source of the 30 T cell receptor beta chains below, sequenced in a study of T cells in Graves' hyperthyroidism and ophthalmopathy. The source material, RNA transcripts, was used to amplify TCR beta CDR3 regions. TCR CDR3 regions were first amplified by RT-PCR with HTBI primers. TCRdb called the multiplex PCR reads again in MiXCR, with one record for every CDR3 protein. The table records about 590,000 distinct CDR3 sequences, about 14% of them present only once. Sequences were obtained from blood. These receptors were collected from a young woman with Graves' ophthalmopathy.

This clonotype has ten or more counts. The chain combines TRBV28 with TRBJ2-1; 11 bases match TRBD2. Unmatched junction bases numbered 9, after V lost 5 bases and J lost 3 bases. From germline, CDR1 is MDHEN and CDR2 SYDVKM. The CDR3 runs 17 residues. The CDR3 here is CASSTRGLADHYNEQFF. CDR3 sequence (DNA): TGTGCCAGCAGTACGCGGGGACTAGCGGACCACTACAATGAGCAGTTCTTC.

The chain uses TRBV6-2 or TRBV6-3 and TRBJ2-2, with D tentatively TRBD2 (6 bases). The CDR3 length is 20 residues. CDR1 and CDR2 from the germline V gene are MNHEY and SVGEGT. Trimming pared 0 bases from V and 2 bases from J, leaving 22 bases between. CDR3 sequence (DNA): TGTGCCAGCAGTTACTCGGGGGGTCCTCGGTGGGGTCCCAACACCGGGGAGCTGTTTTTT. It translates to CASSYSGGPRWGPNTGELFF.

This CDR3 reads CASSYSSEGRGGYTF. CDR3 DNA: TGTGCCAGCAGTTACTCCTCCGAGGGGAGGGGTGGCTACACCTTC. The chain uses TRBV6-6 and TRBJ1-2; possible D gene TRBD1, 5 bases. Trimming shortened V by 0 bases and J by 7 bases, and 15 bases separated the two germline ends. The CDR3 sequence is 15 residues long. Germline CDR1 and CDR2: MNHNY and SVGAGI (reference sequence).

This clonotype was detected many times. The CDR3 nucleotides read TGTGCCAGCAGCTTAAGAGGAGGTTCTATCTACGAGCAGTACTTC. This gives the protein CASSLRGGSIYEQYF. The V gene is TRBV7-9, the J gene TRBJ2-7, with D perhaps TRBD2 (5 bases). The germline V gene encodes CDR1 SEHNR and CDR2 FQNEAQ (reference sequence). The V end was cut by 2 bases, the J end by 3 bases, with 14 bases between. The CDR3 length is 15 residues.

A remark on this clonotype: At one boundary the junction diverges from the germline segment, which might be a read error. The chain employs TRBV5-1 and TRBJ2-1; 11 bases map to TRBD2. Germline values: CDR1 SGHRS, CDR2 YFSETQ. This CDR3 is 16 amino acids long. This CDR3 is CASGGKTSGVNNGQFF. The DNA for the CDR3 is TGCGCCAGCGGGGGAAAGACTAGCGGGGTGAACAATGGGCAGTTCTTC.

The rearrangement joins TRBV27 to TRBJ1-1; a weak D match, TRBD1 (6 bases). Trimming removed 1 base from V and 7 bases from J, with 19 bases in between. Germline loops: CDR1 MNHEY, CDR2 SMNVEV (reference sequence). This CDR3 spans 16 amino acids. CDR3 nucleotide sequence: TGTGCCAGCAGTTTATTAAGTGTGGGGGGCCTTATTGAAGCTTTCTTT. Translated: CASSLLSVGGLIEAFF.

This clonotype came up many times. The gene calls are TRBV6-1 and TRBJ2-2; TRBD1 aligns across 8 bases. The CDR3 consists of 18 residues. Germline lookup yields CDR1 MNHNS and CDR2 SASEGT. V shed 6 bases, J shed 1 base, and the junction held 13 bases outside the gene matches. This CDR3 reads CASSRIGTGAVNTGELFF. The CDR3 DNA reads as TGTGCCAGCAGCCGAATAGGGACAGGCGCTGTGAACACCGGGGAGCTGTTTTTT.

This clonotype was detected ten times or more. V usage is TRBV11-3 and J usage is TRBJ2-1; 7 nucleotides align to TRBD2. CDR3 size: 17 residues. Germline trimming cut 2 bases from V and 0 bases from J; bases unmatched to any gene: 7. The germline CDR1 and CDR2 sequences are SGHNT and YENEEA. This CDR3 is CASSLMSLAASYNEQFF. The CDR3 nucleotides are TGTGCCAGCAGCTTAATGTCTCTAGCGGCCTCCTACAATGAGCAGTTCTTC.

Only a few counts were recorded for this clonotype. This chain uses TRBV18 with TRBJ2-5; D not certain. Between the trimmed V and J ends, which lost 0 bases and 1 base, there was a span of 6 bases. Germline-derived CDR1 and CDR2 are KGHSH and LQKENI. This CDR3 is built from 14 residues. The CDR3 sequence is CASSPPHSQETQYF. For the CDR3, the DNA is TGTGCCAGCTCACCACCGCACAGCCAAGAGACCCAGTACTTC.

This clonotype was counted ten times or more. The chain links TRBV7-8 to TRBJ1-2; a weak D match, TRBD1 (5 bases). Per the germline V gene, CDR1 is SGHVS and CDR2 is FQNEAQ. The CDR3 has 16 amino acids. V dropped 2 bases and J dropped 3 bases, with 16 bases sitting between them. CDR3 residues: CASSLRGGGEDYGYTF. CDR3 sequence (DNA): TGTGCCAGCAGCTTACGCGGGGGAGGGGAGGACTATGGCTACACCTTC.

This clonotype showed up many times. This chain links TRBV11-2 with TRBJ2-1; tentatively, D is TRBD1 (5 bases). V lost 8 bases to trimming and J lost 9 bases, with 23 bases between them. This CDR3 is built from 15 residues. The germline CDR1 and CDR2 sequences are SGHAT and FQNNGV. The DNA for the CDR3 is TGTGCCAGCGGCATAACTGGGGCATCACGCTCTGAGCAGTTCTTC. This sequence encodes CASGITGASRSEQFF.

This clonotype was seen ten or more times. The gene calls are TRBV11-3 and TRBJ1-5; no clear D gene. CDR3 length equals 13 residues. The V end was cut by 0 bases, the J end by 3 bases, with 3 bases between. Germline CDR1 is SGHNT and CDR2 is YENEEA. CDR3 DNA: TGTGCCAGCAGCTTAGACTTCAATCAGCCCCAGCATTTT. Its translation: CASSLDFNQPQHF.

The gene calls are TRBV24-1 and TRBJ2-1; the match to TRBD1 covers 9 bases. Germline V lookup: CDR1 KGHDR, CDR2 SFDVKD. V shed 5 bases, J shed 5 bases, and the junction held 9 bases outside the gene matches. This CDR3 is 16 amino acids long. The CDR3 loop is CATSAAGTGRDNEQFF. The CDR3 DNA reads as TGTGCCACCAGTGCCGCCGGGACAGGGAGGGACAATGAGCAGTTCTTC.

The table lists this clonotype with many counts. The V gene is TRBV11-2, the J gene TRBJ2-1; D may be TRBD2 (6 bases). The CDR3 covers 12 residues. V was clipped by 3 bases and J by 12 bases, with 12 bases between them. CDR1 is SGHAT and CDR2 is FQNNGV in the germline V gene. CDR3 in amino acids: CASSLEGIAQFF. The CDR3 bases are TGTGCCAGCAGCTTGGAGGGAATAGCGCAGTTCTTC.

The chain links TRBV4-3 to TRBJ1-4; no reliable D call. V was clipped by 3 bases and J by 5 bases, with 13 bases between them. The CDR3 extends over 15 amino acids. Germline V gives CDR1 LGHNA, CDR2 YSLEER. As DNA, the CDR3 is TGCGCCAGCAGCCAGGGATCGGGATCGAATGAAAAACTGTTTTTT. It translates to CASSQGSGSNEKLFF.

This clonotype was detected only a few times. The chain uses TRBV18 and TRBJ1-1; D perhaps matches TRBD1 (6 bases). Germline V gives CDR1 KGHSH, CDR2 LQKENI. V was trimmed by 2 bases and J by 3 bases, leaving 13 bases between them. This CDR3 contains 15 residues. The CDR3 here is CASSPRGGKDTEAFF. Written as DNA, the CDR3 is TGTGCCAGCTCACCAAGGGGGGGAAAGGACACTGAAGCTTTCTTT.

This clonotype showed up many times. This sequence joins TRBV3-1 and TRBJ2-7, with 13 bases that match TRBD2. V lost 4 bases and J lost 3; bases outside the gene matches: 3. The CDR3 runs to 15 residues. The germline V gene encodes CDR1 LGHDT and CDR2 YNNKEL (reference sequence). In nucleotides, the CDR3 is TGTGCCAGCAGCCGTCGACTAGCGGGGGGCTACGAGCAGTACTTC. Its translation: CASSRRLAGGYEQYF.

This clonotype was seen at least ten times. This chain uses TRBV30 with TRBJ2-7; D call uncertain. The germline V gene encodes CDR1 GTSNPN and CDR2 SVGIG (reference sequence). Trimming left V 1 base short and J 2 bases short, with 9 bases between. This CDR3 spans 13 amino acids. The CDR3 DNA reads as TGTGCCTGGAGTGAAGACATAGCCTACGAGCAGTACTTC. Its translation is CAWSEDIAYEQYF.

This clonotype was found a few times. The rearrangement links TRBV7-9 to TRBJ2-7; maybe TRBD2 (5 bases). The V gene lost 4 bases and the J gene lost 3 bases, with 13 bases spanning the gap. Germline V gene lookup returns CDR1 SEHNR and CDR2 FQNEAQ (reference sequence). The length of the CDR3 is 14 residues. In DNA, the CDR3 is TGTGCCAGCAGCTCTGGGAGTTGGGGCTACGAGCAGTACTTC. Translating gives CASSSGSWGYEQYF.

The table lists this clonotype with many counts. The V gene is TRBV28, the J gene TRBJ2-7; D may be TRBD2 (6 bases). Germline assignment: CDR1 MDHEN and CDR2 SYDVKM. V dropped 5 bases and J dropped 1 base, with 12 bases sitting between them. The CDR3 extends over 14 amino acids. The CDR3, as DNA: TGTGCCAGCAGTCGCGGGGACGGATCCTACGAGCAGTACTTC. It yields the protein CASSRGDGSYEQYF.

V is TRBV24-1 and J is TRBJ1-4, with a tentative D call TRBD1 (6 bases). CDR1 is KGHDR and CDR2 is SFDVKD in the germline V gene. Between the trimmed V and J ends, which lost 7 bases and 4 bases, there was a span of 21 bases. The CDR3 spans 17 residues. The CDR3 region is CATRGQPLDRFNEKLFF. The CDR3 DNA sequence: TGTGCCACCAGAGGACAGCCGCTTGACCGTTTTAATGAAAAACTGTTTTTT.

This chain links TRBV4-1 with TRBJ1-4; the match to TRBD1 covers 8 bases. V lost 0 bases and J lost 10; bases outside the gene matches: 4. There are 14 residues in the CDR3. Germline values: CDR1 MGHRA, CDR2 YSYEKL. This CDR3 is CASSQEQGVGKLFF. In DNA form, the CDR3 reads TGCGCCAGCAGCCAAGAACAGGGGGTCGGAAAACTGTTTTTT.

This clonotype showed up many times. V is TRBV12-3 or TRBV12-4 and J is TRBJ2-1, with TRBD2 matching over 7 bases. V lost 3 bases to trimming and J lost 5 bases; unmatched junction nucleotides: 7. This CDR3 has 15 residues. The CDR3 region has the DNA TGTGCCAGCAGTTTGTTTGCTAGCGGAGACAATGAGCAGTTCTTC. It translates to CASSLFASGDNEQFF.

This clonotype was counted many times. V usage is TRBV6-1 and J usage is TRBJ2-3; no firm D call. Per germline, CDR1 MNHNS and CDR2 SASEGT. The CDR3 runs to 11 residues. Trimming took 6 bases from V and 7 from J, leaving 8 bases between them. The CDR3 DNA sequence: TGTGCCAGCAGAGATCGACATACGCAGTATTTT. As protein: CASRDRHTQYF.

Regarding this clonotype: It may be a read error: a sequence one base away is much more abundant. The chain recombines TRBV24-1 with TRBJ2-1; 13 bases fit TRBD2. CDR3 length: 17 amino acids. The ends lost 0 bases at V and 11 bases at J; junction bases unmatched: 9. From germline, CDR1 is KGHDR and CDR2 SFDVKD. The CDR3 here is CATSDLTTSGRTPKQFF. DNA of the CDR3: TGTGCCACCAGTGATTTGACGACTAGCGGGAGGACACCTAAGCAGTTCTTC.

This clonotype was seen many times. The chain couples TRBV5-1 to TRBJ2-7; 9 positions match TRBD1. The V gene end was trimmed by 0 bases and the J gene end by 5 bases; junction bases not matched to a gene: 9. Looked up from germline, CDR1 is SGHRS and CDR2 is YFSETQ. CDR3 size: 16 residues. The CDR3 here is CASSLGPGQGGHEQYF. As DNA, the CDR3 is TGCGCCAGCAGCTTGGGGCCGGGACAGGGTGGCCACGAGCAGTACTTC.

This clonotype was counted many times. A much larger clone lies a single base off, so this may be a read error. This chain uses TRBV7-6 with TRBJ1-1; D not resolved. The germline V gene encodes CDR1 SGHVS and CDR2 FNYEAQ. V gave up 6 bases and J gave up 1 base, with 3 bases separating them. The CDR3 spans 11 residues. CDR3 bases: TGTGCCAGCAGGACGAACACTGAAGCTTTCTTT. It encodes CASRTNTEAFF.

This clonotype was found many times. The chain has TRBV27 and TRBJ2-7; weak D call: TRBD2 (7 bases). The V end lost 5 bases, the J end lost 3 bases, and 17 bases lay between the germline ends. Germline CDR1 is MNHEY and CDR2 is SMNVEV (reference sequence). CDR3 length equals 15 residues. The CDR3 coding sequence is TGTGCCAGCAGTCTCCAAGGGGGGGGCGGCTACGAGCAGTACTTC. It specifies CASSLQGGGGYEQYF.

The chain employs TRBV11-2 and TRBJ2-7; 10 bases match TRBD1. In germline, CDR1 is SGHAT, CDR2 FQNNGV. The ends lost 4 bases at V and 9 bases at J; junction bases unmatched: 12. The CDR3 totals 15 residues. CDR3 residues: CASSSLRDRGLGQYF. Here the CDR3 DNA reads TGTGCCAGCAGCTCCCTACGGGACAGGGGTCTAGGGCAGTACTTC.

The rearrangement joins TRBV2 to TRBJ1-5; perhaps TRBD1 as D (5 bases). This CDR3 has 14 residues. V was pared by 1 base and J by 7 bases, with 11 bases between. In germline, CDR1 is SNHLY, CDR2 FYNNEI. The CDR3 loop is CASSEVGGGQPQHF. DNA of the CDR3: TGTGCCAGCAGTGAAGTGGGGGGAGGGCAGCCCCAGCATTTT.